This TCR beta chain stems from a study of shared clonotypes between healthy human individuals. Note on this clone: What it recognizes is unknown.

In germline, CDR1 is MNHEY, CDR2 SVGAGI. V lost 5 bases to trimming and J lost 8 bases, with 9 bases between them. CDR3 length equals 11 residues. DNA at approximately 200 ng, 25,000 to 35,000 T cell genomes, went into sorted-subset replicate PCRs. Assay used: immunoSEQ multiplex PCR; TCRdb lists only in-frame clones, some missing. The data contain millions of clones, 85% to 95% of them singletons. The study, taken as a whole, reports: Of the naive CD4 clonotypes, around 4.7% were shared across a handful of donors. Rarefaction showed sorted-subset sequencing was incomplete despite large depth. Estimated clonotype richness was generally higher in naive than memory subsets.

The TCR comes from a man aged 18 to 29 in good health. The specimen sequenced was naive CD4+ T cells sorted from blood. Subset in this sample: CD45RA+ positively selected. V gene TRBV6-5 combines with J gene TRBJ1-2; perhaps TRBD1 as D (6 bases). The CDR3 reads CASSQGQGYTF. The CDR3 DNA reads as TGTGCCAGCAGTCAAGGACAGGGCTACACCTTC.